This TCR beta chain was sequenced during a study of blood T cells in healthy people across ages. General study results and limits: In the absence of known donor CMV status, changes in expanded clonotypes were possibly confounded.

Using a J-beta primer mix together with a sample-barcoded 5' primer, a second PCR was run for roughly 7 to 11 cycles. TCRdb itself ran the 5' RACE reads through MiXCR, one entry per CDR3 protein. The sample consists of over a million distinct CDR3 sequences, approximately 59% of them appearing once. Comments on this clonotype: Its target is unknown.

Germline V CDR1 and CDR2: LGHNA, YSLEER. There are 17 residues in the CDR3. V was cut by 2 bases and J by 0 bases, with 15 bases left in between. Sequencing was performed on blood. The TCR comes from a young man in good health. The chain carries TRBV4-3 and TRBJ2-3; possibly TRBD1 or TRBD2 for D (5 bases each). CDR3: CASSQMGPSFSTDTQYF. The CDR3 nucleotides are TGCGCCAGCAGCCAAATGGGACCGAGCTTTAGCACAGATACGCAGTATTTT.